The rows below give T cell receptor beta chains drawn from one sample of a study of shared clonotypes between healthy human individuals. The repertoire was sequenced with immunoSEQ multiplex PCR; TCRdb's copy has only in-frame clones and lacks some. Of hundreds of thousands of clones in the sample, about 95% were seen once. The sequenced sample consisted of naive CD8+ T cells sorted from blood. These receptors were obtained from a woman aged 25 to 39 in good health. Both conserved end residues are part of each CDR3. A D gene is named only where the DNA matches it firmly. Size is stated for part of the rows, as once, few or many counts, or as a class when the clone is expanded.

clone size: once
V gene: TRBV19
D gene: .
J gene: TRBJ1-5
CDR3 protein: CATNIWRSNQPQHF
CDR3 DNA: TGTGCCACTAACATCTGGAGAAGCAATCAGCCCCAGCATTTT

clone size: .
V gene: TRBV13
D gene: .
J gene: TRBJ1-3
CDR3 protein: CASSQPEDTSGNTIYF
CDR3 DNA: TGTGCCAGCAGCCAGCCCGAGGACACTTCTGGAAACACCATATATTTT

clone size: .
V gene: TRBV4-1
D gene: .
J gene: TRBJ2-2
CDR3 protein: CASSPENTGELFF
CDR3 DNA: TGCGCCAGCAGCCCGGAGAACACCGGGGAGCTGTTTTTT

clone size: .
V gene: TRBV6-1
D gene: TRBD1
J gene: TRBJ1-1
CDR3 protein: CAGGSRGRFTEAFF
CDR3 DNA: TGTGCCGGAGGATCCAGGGGGCGGTTCACTGAAGCTTTCTTT

clone size: .
V gene: TRBV10-3
D gene: TRBD1
J gene: TRBJ2-7
CDR3 protein: CAISEGGWGARDEQYF
CDR3 DNA: TGTGCCATCAGTGAAGGGGGCTGGGGAGCTCGGGACGAGCAGTACTTC

clone size: .
V gene: TRBV27
D gene: .
J gene: TRBJ2-7
CDR3 protein: CASSVGTKPYEQYF
CDR3 DNA: TGTGCCAGCAGTGTCGGGACGAAGCCCTACGAGCAGTACTTC

clone size: .
V gene: TRBV6-1
D gene: .
J gene: TRBJ2-1
CDR3 protein: CASSEGNEQFF
CDR3 DNA: TGTGCCAGCAGTGAAGGGAATGAGCAGTTCTTC

clone size: .
V gene: TRBV28
D gene: TRBD1
J gene: TRBJ2-7
CDR3 protein: CASSLWSTGLNYEQYF
CDR3 DNA: TGTGCCAGCAGTTTATGGTCGACAGGGTTGAACTACGAGCAGTACTTC

clone size: .
V gene: TRBV9
D gene: TRBD2
J gene: TRBJ2-1
CDR3 protein: CASSVHGTSSYNEQFF
CDR3 DNA: TGTGCCAGCAGCGTCCACGGGACTAGCTCCTACAATGAGCAGTTCTTC

clone size: .
V gene: TRBV19
D gene: .
J gene: TRBJ2-1
CDR3 protein: CASSIQDGLNNEQFF
CDR3 DNA: TGTGCCAGTAGTATTCAGGACGGACTGAACAATGAGCAGTTCTTC

clone size: .
V gene: TRBV5-1
D gene: .
J gene: TRBJ1-1
CDR3 protein: CASRGEGRRLNTEAFF
CDR3 DNA: TGCGCCAGCAGAGGCGAGGGGCGACGATTGAACACTGAAGCTTTCTTT

clone size: .
V gene: TRBV4-1
D gene: TRBD1
J gene: TRBJ2-6
CDR3 protein: CASSLDRDSGANVLTF
CDR3 DNA: TGCGCCAGCAGCCTTGACAGGGACTCTGGGGCCAACGTCCTGACTTTC

clone size: .
V gene: TRBV30
D gene: TRBD2
J gene: TRBJ2-3
CDR3 protein: CAWSALAANTDTQYF
CDR3 DNA: TGTGCCTGGAGTGCACTAGCGGCAAACACAGATACGCAGTATTTT

clone size: .
V gene: TRBV19
D gene: TRBD2
J gene: TRBJ2-7
CDR3 protein: CASSLGLAGAYEQYF
CDR3 DNA: TGTGCCAGTAGTTTGGGACTAGCGGGTGCCTACGAGCAGTACTTC

clone size: .
V gene: TRBV4-2
D gene: .
J gene: TRBJ2-3
CDR3 protein: CASSQEGGAGEDTDTQYF
CDR3 DNA: TGTGCCAGCAGCCAAGAGGGGGGAGCGGGTGAGGACACAGATACGCAGTATTTT

clone size: .
V gene: TRBV7-9
D gene: .
J gene: TRBJ1-1
CDR3 protein: CASRTAWDTEAFF
CDR3 DNA: TGTGCCAGCAGAACAGCTTGGGACACTGAAGCTTTCTTT

clone size: .
V gene: TRBV10-3
D gene: TRBD2
J gene: TRBJ2-7
CDR3 protein: CAISAVSGTYEQYF
CDR3 DNA: TGTGCCATCAGTGCTGTAAGCGGGACCTACGAGCAGTACTTC

clone size: .
V gene: TRBV28
D gene: .
J gene: TRBJ2-7
CDR3 protein: CASSFGGLSYEQYF
CDR3 DNA: TGTGCCAGCAGTTTTGGAGGGCTATCCTACGAGCAGTACTTC

clone size: .
V gene: TRBV27
D gene: TRBD2
J gene: TRBJ2-1
CDR3 protein: CASSLRGIAGDSPGQFF
CDR3 DNA: TGTGCCAGCAGTTTAAGGGGGATAGCGGGAGACTCTCCTGGGCAGTTCTTC

clone size: once
V gene: TRBV7-6
D gene: TRBD2
J gene: TRBJ2-7
CDR3 protein: CASSLQNPGLAGSGFSEQYF
CDR3 DNA: TGTGCCAGCAGCTTGCAAAATCCGGGACTAGCGGGATCTGGGTTCAGCGAGCAGTACTTC

clone size: .
V gene: TRBV6-6
D gene: .
J gene: TRBJ2-1
CDR3 protein: CASSYGSSYNEQFF
CDR3 DNA: TGTGCCAGCAGTTACGGGAGCTCCTACAATGAGCAGTTCTTC

clone size: .
V gene: TRBV20-1
D gene: .
J gene: TRBJ1-2
CDR3 protein: CSALQGPGYTF
CDR3 DNA: TGCAGTGCGTTACAGGGACCTGGCTACACCTTC

clone size: .
V gene: TRBV5-6
D gene: TRBD1
J gene: TRBJ1-2
CDR3 protein: CASSHTTGAYGYTF
CDR3 DNA: TGTGCCAGCAGCCATACGACAGGGGCCTATGGCTACACCTTC

clone size: .
V gene: TRBV11-2
D gene: TRBD2
J gene: TRBJ2-2
CDR3 protein: CASSRDYRAGELFF
CDR3 DNA: TGTGCCAGCAGCCGGGACTACCGAGCCGGGGAGCTGTTTTTT

clone size: .
V gene: TRBV27
D gene: .
J gene: TRBJ2-1
CDR3 protein: CASSLGRGNEQFF
CDR3 DNA: TGTGCCAGCAGTTTGGGTAGAGGGAACGAGCAGTTCTTC

clone size: .
V gene: TRBV10-2
D gene: .
J gene: TRBJ2-7
CDR3 protein: CASSVGTPTYEQYF
CDR3 DNA: TGCGCCAGCAGTGTTGGGACACCAACATACGAGCAGTACTTC

clone size: .
V gene: TRBV10-2
D gene: TRBD1
J gene: TRBJ1-5
CDR3 protein: CASGDRYSNQPQHF
CDR3 DNA: TGCGCCAGCGGGGACAGGTATAGCAATCAGCCCCAGCATTTT

clone size: .
V gene: TRBV27
D gene: .
J gene: TRBJ2-7
CDR3 protein: CASSSQGYEQYF
CDR3 DNA: TGTGCCAGCAGTTCCCAGGGGTACGAGCAGTACTTC

clone size: .
V gene: TRBV11-2
D gene: .
J gene: TRBJ2-2
CDR3 protein: CASTAVEGNSGELFF
CDR3 DNA: TGTGCCAGCACTGCTGTTGAGGGCAATTCCGGGGAGCTGTTTTTT

clone size: .
V gene: TRBV19
D gene: TRBD1
J gene: TRBJ2-7
CDR3 protein: CASMGSTGGPYEQYF
CDR3 DNA: TGTGCCAGTATGGGATCTACAGGGGGTCCCTACGAGCAGTACTTC

clone size: .
V gene: TRBV27
D gene: .
J gene: TRBJ1-1
CDR3 protein: CASSLGRNTEAFF
CDR3 DNA: TGTGCCAGCAGTTTAGGAAGGAACACTGAAGCTTTCTTT

clone size: .
V gene: TRBV7-9
D gene: .
J gene: TRBJ2-3
CDR3 protein: CASSSGSTDTQYF
CDR3 DNA: TGTGCCAGCAGCTCGGGTAGCACAGATACGCAGTATTTT

clone size: once
V gene: TRBV4-1
D gene: .
J gene: TRBJ2-7
CDR3 protein: CASSQVFDRRYEQYF
CDR3 DNA: TGCGCCAGCAGCCAAGTGTTTGACAGGAGGTACGAGCAGTACTTC

clone size: .
V gene: TRBV21-1
D gene: .
J gene: TRBJ2-7
CDR3 protein: CASSKGSSGPLREQYF
CDR3 DNA: TGTGCCAGCAGCAAAGGGTCGTCGGGGCCCCTACGGGAGCAGTACTTC

clone size: .
V gene: TRBV28
D gene: .
J gene: TRBJ1-2
CDR3 protein: CASSPLGLLLEGYTF
CDR3 DNA: TGTGCCAGCAGCCCGCTGGGACTGCTGTTAGAGGGCTACACCTTC

clone size: once
V gene: TRBV28
D gene: .
J gene: TRBJ1-3
CDR3 protein: CASSYDRSGNTIYF
CDR3 DNA: TGTGCCAGCAGTTACGACAGATCGGGAAACACCATATATTTT

clone size: .
V gene: TRBV5-1
D gene: .
J gene: TRBJ2-7
CDR3 protein: CASSSRGDYEQYF
CDR3 DNA: TGCGCCAGCAGCTCCAGGGGGGACTACGAGCAGTACTTC

clone size: .
V gene: TRBV4-1
D gene: .
J gene: TRBJ2-6
CDR3 protein: CASSQERPEVVYSGANVLTF
CDR3 DNA: TGCGCCAGCAGCCAAGAAAGGCCGGAAGTAGTCTACTCTGGGGCCAACGTCCTGACTTTC

clone size: .
V gene: TRBV5-5
D gene: TRBD2
J gene: TRBJ2-7
CDR3 protein: CASSTVAGHSYEQYF
CDR3 DNA: TGTGCCAGCAGCACCGTAGCGGGGCACTCCTACGAGCAGTACTTC

clone size: .
V gene: TRBV13
D gene: .
J gene: TRBJ2-1
CDR3 protein: CASRNVAEVRNEQFF
CDR3 DNA: TGTGCCAGCAGAAATGTAGCGGAAGTCAGGAATGAGCAGTTCTTC

clone size: .
V gene: TRBV6-5
D gene: TRBD2
J gene: TRBJ2-5
CDR3 protein: CASSYSAGAQYF
CDR3 DNA: TGTGCCAGCAGTTACTCGGCGGGGGCCCAGTACTTC

clone size: .
V gene: TRBV29-1
D gene: TRBD1
J gene: TRBJ2-7
CDR3 protein: CSVETGAYEQYF
CDR3 DNA: TGCAGCGTAGAGACAGGGGCCTACGAGCAGTACTTC

clone size: .
V gene: TRBV15
D gene: .
J gene: TRBJ1-1
CDR3 protein: CATSRDFGAWGEVNTEAFF
CDR3 DNA: TGTGCCACCAGCAGAGATTTTGGGGCCTGGGGGGAAGTTAACACTGAAGCTTTCTTT

clone size: .
V gene: TRBV28
D gene: .
J gene: TRBJ1-2
CDR3 protein: CASSFDGVYGYTF
CDR3 DNA: TGTGCCAGCAGTTTCGACGGGGTTTATGGCTACACCTTC

clone size: .
V gene: TRBV28
D gene: .
J gene: TRBJ1-5
CDR3 protein: CASSLLGNQPQHF
CDR3 DNA: TGTGCCAGCAGTTTATTGGGCAATCAGCCCCAGCATTTT

clone size: .
V gene: TRBV5-6
D gene: .
J gene: TRBJ2-7
CDR3 protein: CASSLGGNPYEQYF
CDR3 DNA: TGTGCCAGCAGCTTGGGGGGGAACCCCTACGAGCAGTACTTC

clone size: .
V gene: TRBV6-5
D gene: TRBD2
J gene: TRBJ2-2
CDR3 protein: CASTPGGRAGELFF
CDR3 DNA: TGTGCCAGCACCCCCGGGGGGAGGGCCGGGGAGCTGTTTTTT

clone size: .
V gene: TRBV5-6
D gene: TRBD2
J gene: TRBJ2-7
CDR3 protein: CASSLTSGQYEQYF
CDR3 DNA: TGTGCCAGCAGCCTAACTAGCGGACAATACGAGCAGTACTTC

clone size: .
V gene: TRBV27
D gene: .
J gene: TRBJ2-1
CDR3 protein: CASSQYSSSYNEQFF
CDR3 DNA: TGTGCCAGCAGTCAATACAGTAGCTCCTACAATGAGCAGTTCTTC

clone size: .
V gene: TRBV16
D gene: .
J gene: TRBJ1-2
CDR3 protein: CASSYDSYGYTF
CDR3 DNA: TGTGCCAGCAGCTACGACAGCTATGGCTACACCTTC

clone size: once
V gene: TRBV19
D gene: .
J gene: TRBJ1-4
CDR3 protein: CASSITTGLNEKLFF
CDR3 DNA: TGTGCCAGTAGTATTACGACAGGACTTAATGAAAAACTGTTTTTT

clone size: few
V gene: TRBV30
D gene: TRBD1
J gene: TRBJ2-7
CDR3 protein: CAWGTGTGAYEQYF
CDR3 DNA: TGTGCCTGGGGGACCGGGACAGGGGCCTACGAGCAGTACTTC

clone size: .
V gene: TRBV5-1
D gene: .
J gene: TRBJ2-1
CDR3 protein: CASSLVGRGADEQFF
CDR3 DNA: TGCGCCAGCAGCTTGGTCGGCCGGGGAGCGGATGAGCAGTTCTTC